These 17 T cell receptor beta chains share one sample of origin, sequenced in a study of blood T cell repertoires in COVID-19. Profiling relied on immunoSEQ multiplex PCR, and the TCRdb table lists in-frame clones only, not all of them. Among 88,000 or so clones listed, around nine tenths were seen once. Sample: peripheral blood. Receptors were obtained from a man aged 55-75 years with acute or convalescent COVID-19.

The chain joins TRBV3-1 (or the pseudogene TRBV3-2) to TRBJ2-1; 8 nucleotides agree with TRBD2. Germline V gives CDR1 LGHDT, CDR2 YNNKEL (reference sequence). Unmatched junction bases numbered 8, after V lost 7 bases and J lost 3 bases. The length of the CDR3 is 15 residues. CDR3 loop: CASNRGLGNYNEQFF. CDR3 bases: TGTGCCAGCAACCGGGGACTAGGTAACTACAATGAGCAGTTCTTC.

The J gene is TRBJ1-1, the V gene TRBV12-5; possible D gene TRBD1, 5 bases. The CDR3 runs 15 residues. V was shortened by 5 bases and J by 5 bases, with 18 bases between the two germline ends. Germline CDR1 reads LGHNT; CDR2 reads FRNRAP. The CDR3 DNA follows: TGTGCTAGTGGTCCCGGTGTTGGGGGGTGGACTGAAGCTTTCTTT. It encodes CASGPGVGGWTEAFF.

The chain recombines TRBV27 with TRBJ1-3; TRBD1 might be the D (5 bases). The CDR3 has 16 amino acids. In germline, CDR1 is MNHEY, CDR2 SMNVEV (reference sequence). V lost 4 bases, J lost 2 bases, and 15 bases lay in between. The CDR3 DNA follows: TGTGCCAGCAGTTCCTCGGACATTGGAGCTGGAAACACCATATATTTT. Amino acid sequence: CASSSSDIGAGNTIYF.

The V call is TRBV2, the J call TRBJ2-7; possibly TRBD1 for D (6 bases). Germline V CDR1 and CDR2: SNHLY, FYNNEI. Trimming took 1 base from V and 0 from J, leaving 13 bases between them. The CDR3 runs 16 residues. CDR3 residues: CASSEEEDSYSYEQYF. DNA for the CDR3: TGTGCCAGCAGTGAAGAGGAGGACAGCTACTCCTACGAGCAGTACTTC. Based on the CDR3 plus reference TRBV2 and TRBJ2-7, the full variable domain is EPEVTQTPSHQVTQMGQEVILRCVPISNHLYFYWYRQILGQKVEFLVSFYNNEISEKSEIFDDQFSVERPDGSNFTLKIRSTKLEDSAMYFCASSEEEDSYSYEQYFGPGTRLTVT.

This chain joins TRBV30 and TRBJ2-6; maybe TRBD1 (5 bases). CDR1 GTSNPN and CDR2 SVGIG come from the germline V gene (reference sequence). The V end was cut by 4 bases, the J end by 3 bases, with 13 bases between. This CDR3 contains 15 residues. CDR3: CAWTGNSFGANVLTF. In DNA, the CDR3 is TGTGCCTGGACAGGGAATTCGTTTGGGGCCAACGTCCTGACTTTC. The variable domain in full, completed from reference TRBV30 and TRBJ2-6, reads SQTIHQWPATLVQPVGSPLSLECTVEGTSNPNLYWYRQAAGRGLQLLFYSVGIGQISSEVPQNLSASRPQDRQFILSSKKLLLSDSGFYLCAWTGNSFGANVLTFGAGSRLTVL.

J is TRBJ1-4 and V is TRBV28, with 9 bases that match TRBD1. With 6 bases clipped from V and 10 bases from J, the junction kept 9 bases outside the gene matches. The CDR3 has 14 amino acids. Germline CDR1 and CDR2: MDHEN and SYDVKM. The CDR3 nucleotides read TGTGCCAGCAGAACACAGGGGGCGGGGAGAAAACTGTTTTTT. It is translated as CASRTQGAGRKLFF.

V and J are TRBV7-2 and TRBJ2-2; 16 nucleotides align to TRBD2. The V gene end was trimmed by 4 bases and the J gene end by 1 base; junction bases not matched to a gene: 3. Looked up from germline, CDR1 is SGHTA and CDR2 is FQGNSA. The CDR3 runs 18 residues. The CDR3 DNA reads as TGTGCCAGCAGCTCGGGACTAGCGGGGGGGTGGAACACCGGGGAGCTGTTTTTT. Protein sequence: CASSSGLAGGWNTGELFF.

The chain is built from TRBV7-2 and TRBJ2-1; 8 bases are a match to TRBD1. This CDR3 has 14 residues. Germline loops: CDR1 SGHTA, CDR2 FQGNSA. J was trimmed by 4 bases and V by 5 bases; bases with no gene match: 4. CDR3 nucleotides: TGTGCCAGCAGCGCCCGGACAGGGTACAATGAGCAGTTCTTC. Translating gives CASSARTGYNEQFF.

The V gene is TRBV28, the J gene TRBJ1-2; D is possibly TRBD1 (6 bases). The length of the CDR3 is 13 residues. V was clipped by 5 bases and J by 3 bases, with 10 bases between them. The germline CDR1 and CDR2 sequences are MDHEN and SYDVKM. The CDR3 DNA reads TGTGCCAGCAGTCTCGGACAGCACTATGGCTACACCTTC. The encoded protein is CASSLGQHYGYTF.

The chain employs TRBV9 and TRBJ1-4; D is undetermined. The ends were cut back, 4 bases at V and 3 bases at J, with 10 bases in the middle. The CDR3 extends over 14 amino acids. The germline CDR1 and CDR2 sequences are SGDLS and YYNGEE. CDR3 region: CASSRSPANEKLFF. The CDR3 nucleotides read TGTGCCAGCAGCAGGAGCCCGGCTAATGAAAAACTGTTTTTT.

The chain has TRBV12-5 and TRBJ1-1; TRBD1 agrees at 8 bases. Germline CDR1 is LGHNT and CDR2 is FRNRAP. The CDR3 covers 17 residues. The V gene end was trimmed by 7 bases and the J gene end by 4 bases; junction bases not matched to a gene: 17. The CDR3 sequence: CASAQGARPQDLTEAFF. The CDR3 coding sequence is TGTGCTAGTGCCCAGGGGGCTAGACCCCAGGATCTCACTGAAGCTTTCTTT.

CDR3 in amino acids: CASSERGGTGELFF. As DNA, the CDR3 is TGTGCCAGCAGTGAACGAGGAGGGACCGGGGAGCTGTTTTTT. The V gene is TRBV2, the J gene TRBJ2-2; perhaps TRBD2 as D (6 bases). Between the trimmed V and J ends, which lost 2 bases and 5 bases, there was a span of 9 bases. The CDR3 runs 14 residues. Germline V gene data show CDR1 as SNHLY and CDR2 as FYNNEI.

The chain uses TRBV7-2 and TRBJ1-3; D is undetermined. Germline V CDR1 and CDR2: SGHTA, FQGNSA. Trimming shortened V by 3 bases and J by 4 bases, and 13 bases separated the two germline ends. The CDR3 has 15 amino acids. In DNA, the CDR3 is TGTGCCAGCAGCTTTGGAGATATTGGAGGAAACACCATATATTTT. It is translated as CASSFGDIGGNTIYF.

The chain uses TRBV19 and TRBJ1-5; D is unresolved. Trimming removed 0 bases at V and 2 bases at J, with 17 bases between. Germline V gene lookup returns CDR1 LNHDA and CDR2 SQIVND (reference sequence). The CDR3 consists of 18 residues. Written as DNA, the CDR3 is TGTGCCAGTAGTATAGATCAAGTTTTTCCATCGGGCAATCAGCCCCAGCATTTT. It is translated as CASSIDQVFPSGNQPQHF.

The chain couples TRBV6-5 to TRBJ1-1; tentative D call: TRBD1 (6 bases). Deletions cut 6 bases from V and 11 bases from J, with 16 bases between. This CDR3 contains 12 residues. The V gene's germline CDR1 is MNHEY and CDR2 SVGAGI. The chain's CDR3 is CASSSGVGAAFF. DNA of the CDR3: TGTGCCAGCAGCTCTGGGGTGGGGGCGGCTTTCTTT.

This clone was detected only once. J is TRBJ2-7 and V is TRBV7-9, with TRBD1 as a possible D gene (7 bases). Trimming took 4 bases from V and 3 from J, leaving 16 bases between them. CDR1 is SEHNR and CDR2 is FQNEAQ in the germline V gene (reference sequence). CDR3 length equals 15 residues. CDR3 loop: CASSSGGLAVYEQYF. The CDR3 DNA sequence: TGTGCCAGCAGCTCAGGGGGGCTGGCAGTCTACGAGCAGTACTTC.

This sequence joins TRBV18 and TRBJ2-3; tentative D call: TRBD2 (7 bases). Germline V gives CDR1 KGHSH, CDR2 LQKENI. The V gene lost 2 bases and the J gene lost 1 base, with 13 bases spanning the gap. The length of the CDR3 is 16 residues. The CDR3 here is CASSPTGGVRTDTQYF. In nucleotides, the CDR3 is TGTGCCAGCTCACCAACGGGGGGCGTACGCACAGATACGCAGTATTTT.